Following are 31 T cell receptor beta chains from one sample sequenced in a study of control samples from healthy donors and cancer patients (dated by TCRdb to the early 2020s). Receptor libraries were prepared by the immunoSEQ multiplex PCR assay. As stored in TCRdb, this immuneACCESS dataset retains in-frame rearrangements with V and J assigned. A fraction of the clones does not appear; measured against another copy, unresolved V genes explain less than half of the discrepancy, and the remainder lacks a known reason. Present in this sample are over 120,000 clones, 75% to 95% of which were seen just once. Of the sample, 3% to 3.5% is held by the ten largest clones. Sequencing was done on a sample of blood. The receptors were gathered from a man under 40 in good health.

J is TRBJ1-1 and V is TRBV20-1; D uncertain. CDR1 is DFQATT and CDR2 is SNEGSKA in the germline V gene (reference sequence). V was pared by 5 bases and J by 7 bases, with 11 bases between. This CDR3 contains 11 residues. The CDR3 reads CSAGLSFEAFF. DNA of the CDR3: TGCAGTGCTGGGCTATCCTTTGAAGCTTTCTTT.

The CDR3 here is CAIRGDRGMNTEAFF. The CDR3 DNA sequence: TGTGCCATCAGGGGTGACAGGGGCATGAACACTGAAGCTTTCTTT. The chain recombines TRBV10-3 with TRBJ1-1; TRBD1 agrees at 8 bases. With 6 bases clipped from V and 0 bases from J, the junction kept 6 bases outside the gene matches. Germline CDR1 is ENHRY and CDR2 is SYGVKD. The CDR3 contains 15 residues.

The V and J genes are TRBV19 and TRBJ2-1, with a possible D match to TRBD2 (6 bases). Trimming took 3 bases from V and 6 from J, leaving 21 bases between them. The CDR3 is 17 residues long. Germline V gene lookup returns CDR1 LNHDA and CDR2 SQIVND (reference sequence). For the CDR3, the DNA is TGTGCCAGTAGTATCCCCAAAACTAGCCTCCTGGGCAATGAGCAGTTCTTC. It yields the protein CASSIPKTSLLGNEQFF.

J is TRBJ2-3 and V is TRBV3-1 (or the pseudogene TRBV3-2); 8 nucleotides line up with TRBD2. V was clipped by 1 base and J by 4 bases; unmatched bases: 10. The CDR3 consists of 17 residues. The germline gives CDR1 LGHDT, CDR2 YNNKEL (reference sequence). Here the CDR3 DNA reads TGTGCCAGCAGCCAAGCCCAGCCGGGACTAGTGTCAGATACGCAGTATTTT. Translated, it gives CASSQAQPGLVSDTQYF.

This rearrangement joins TRBV28 to TRBJ1-4; perhaps TRBD1 as D (6 bases). The V gene lost 5 bases and the J gene lost 7 bases, with 20 bases spanning the gap. This CDR3 is built from 16 residues. The germline gives CDR1 MDHEN, CDR2 SYDVKM. CDR3 sequence (DNA): TGTGCCAGCAGTCTCCTCGGGTGGGGGGCAGGTGAAAAACTGTTTTTT. It specifies CASSLLGWGAGEKLFF. Based on the CDR3 plus reference TRBV28 and TRBJ1-4, the full variable domain is DVKVTQSSRYLVKRTGEKVFLECVQDMDHENMFWYRQDPGLGLRLIYFSYDVKMKEKGDIPEGYSVSREKKERFSLILESASTNQTSMYLCASSLLGWGAGEKLFFGSGTQLSVL.

V and J are TRBV6-1 and TRBJ1-5; the D gene is possibly TRBD1 (5 bases). The V end lost 1 base, the J end lost 0 bases, and 10 bases lay between the germline ends. Germline assignment: CDR1 MNHNS and CDR2 SASEGT. The CDR3 consists of 16 residues. CDR3 in DNA: TGTGCCAGCAGTGAAGGCAGGGAACCTAGCAATCAGCCCCAGCATTTT. Protein product: CASSEGREPSNQPQHF.

This clone was counted once. CDR3: CAISESEGKGYTF. The CDR3 DNA is TGTGCCATCAGTGAGTCTGAAGGAAAAGGCTACACCTTC. This rearrangement joins TRBV10-3 to TRBJ1-2; no firm D call. This CDR3 region has 13 residues. Trimming cost V 0 bases and J 8 bases, with 10 bases left between them. Germline V lookup: CDR1 ENHRY, CDR2 SYGVKD.

The gene calls are TRBV20-1 and TRBJ2-2; no reliable D call. CDR1 DFQATT and CDR2 SNEGSKA come from the germline V gene (reference sequence). The CDR3 runs 11 residues. Trimming took off 0 bases at V and 6 bases at J, with 2 bases between the two ends. CDR3 sequence: CSARESGELFF. CDR3 nucleotide sequence: TGCAGTGCTAGAGAGTCCGGGGAGCTGTTTTTT.

This clone has a single count. The chain combines TRBV12-5 with TRBJ2-2, with 9 bases identical to TRBD2. The germline V gene encodes CDR1 LGHNT and CDR2 FRNRAP. V shed 1 base and J 4 bases; nucleotides not matched to a gene: 16. CDR3 length: 20 residues. For the CDR3, the DNA is TGTGCTAGTGGTTTGGGGCTTGGACTAGCGATAGAGGGGGCCACCGGGGAGCTGTTTTTT. This encodes CASGLGLGLAIEGATGELFF.

The gene calls are TRBV30 and TRBJ1-3; D possibly corresponds to TRBD1 (6 bases). The CDR3 extends over 15 amino acids. From germline, CDR1 is GTSNPN and CDR2 SVGIG (reference sequence). The ends were cut back, 1 base at V and 2 bases at J, with 12 bases in the middle. CDR3 protein: CAWSDQGMTGNTIYF. The CDR3 nucleotides read TGTGCCTGGAGTGATCAGGGGATGACTGGAAACACCATATATTTT.

The genes are TRBV15 and TRBJ2-7, with D maybe TRBD2 (5 bases). Trimming left V 5 bases short and J 7 bases short, with 15 bases between. This CDR3 has 13 residues. CDR1 LNHNV and CDR2 YYDKDF come from the germline V gene (reference sequence). The CDR3 loop reads CATSAERSGEQYF. DNA of the CDR3: TGTGCCACCAGCGCAGAGAGGTCGGGGGAGCAGTACTTC.

This chain joins TRBV19 and TRBJ2-6; 9 positions agree with TRBD1. This CDR3 comprises 20 residues. Germline V gene sequence: CDR1 LNHDA, CDR2 SQIVND (reference sequence). The ends lost 7 bases at V and 0 bases at J; junction bases unmatched: 16. CDR3 sequence (DNA): TGTGCCAGTATGGGGGGACAGGGTTTACTAAGAGGCTCTGGGGCCAACGTCCTGACTTTC. Translation: CASMGGQGLLRGSGANVLTF.

The J gene is TRBJ2-2, the V gene TRBV2, with no clear D. V was cut by 0 bases and J by 7 bases, with 12 bases left in between. The CDR3 is 15 residues long. CDR1 and CDR2 from the germline V gene are SNHLY and FYNNEI. Here the CDR3 reads CASSEALEDSGELFF. In DNA, the CDR3 is TGTGCCAGCAGTGAAGCGCTCGAGGATAGCGGGGAGCTGTTTTTT.

The chain recombines TRBV29-1 with TRBJ1-2; the match to TRBD1 covers 7 bases. Germline values: CDR1 SQVTM, CDR2 ANQGSEA. CDR3 size: 14 residues. V shed 3 bases, J shed 3 bases, and the junction held 7 bases outside the gene matches. Written as DNA, the CDR3 is TGCAGCGTTGATATGTCAGGGGGAGACTATGGCTACACCTTC. Translation: CSVDMSGGDYGYTF.

This chain joins TRBV5-6 and TRBJ2-1, with D possibly being TRBD1 (6 bases). The CDR3 consists of 15 residues. The germline V and J ends were trimmed by 4 bases and 0 bases, with 11 bases remaining between them. The germline V gene encodes CDR1 SGHDT and CDR2 YYEEEE. The chain's CDR3 is CASSEWGPSYNEQFF. As DNA, the CDR3 is TGTGCCAGCAGCGAGTGGGGGCCCTCCTACAATGAGCAGTTCTTC.

The chain combines TRBV5-1 with TRBJ2-2; no reliable D call. Germline lookup yields CDR1 SGHRS and CDR2 YFSETQ. CDR3 length: 13 residues. Trimming took off 0 bases at V and 6 bases at J, with 6 bases between the two ends. The CDR3 region is CASSLEVPGELFF. DNA for the CDR3: TGCGCCAGCAGCTTGGAGGTCCCCGGGGAGCTGTTTTTT.

This chain connects TRBV7-2 to TRBJ2-7, with no clear D. The CDR3 length is 14 residues. Per germline, CDR1 SGHTA and CDR2 FQGNSA. V shed 3 bases and J shed 1 base, with 10 bases lying between them. CDR3 sequence (DNA): TGTGCCAGCAGCTTTGCATATAATTCCTACGAGCAGTACTTC. Its protein product is CASSFAYNSYEQYF.

The CDR3 is CATIPGSPNTEAFF. DNA of the CDR3: TGTGCCACCATTCCAGGGAGCCCGAACACTGAAGCTTTCTTT. The chain is built from TRBV24-1 and TRBJ1-1, with D perhaps matching TRBD1 (5 bases). V was trimmed by 8 bases and J by 1 base, leaving 13 bases between them. The germline CDR1 and CDR2 sequences are KGHDR and SFDVKD. The CDR3 covers 14 residues.

The chain recombines TRBV15 with TRBJ1-2; D is unclear. Germline CDR1 LNHNV, CDR2 YYDKDF (reference sequence). The V and J ends lost 3 bases and 4 bases respectively, with 12 bases between them. The CDR3 runs 14 residues. The CDR3 reads CATSSPTAVYGYTF. CDR3 sequence (DNA): TGTGCCACCAGCAGTCCAACAGCTGTCTATGGCTACACCTTC.

The V and J genes are TRBV29-1 and TRBJ1-1; perhaps TRBD1 as D (5 bases). This CDR3 has 13 residues. The V end lost 6 bases, the J end lost 0 bases, and 11 bases lay between the germline ends. CDR1 is SQVTM and CDR2 is ANQGSEA in the germline V gene. The CDR3 is CSVVGRLNTEAFF. CDR3 nucleotides: TGCAGCGTCGTGGGACGCCTGAACACTGAAGCTTTCTTT.

The gene calls are TRBV7-6 and TRBJ2-2; 11 bases match TRBD2. The germline gives CDR1 SGHVS, CDR2 FNYEAQ. The CDR3 covers 18 residues. Unmatched junction bases numbered 4, after V lost 1 base and J lost 0 bases. The CDR3 nucleotides read TGTGCCAGCAGCTTAGACCTAGCGGGGGGACCGAACACCGGGGAGCTGTTTTTT. Its protein is CASSLDLAGGPNTGELFF.

The chain carries TRBV18 and TRBJ1-2; D not resolved. Trimming stripped 6 bases from V and 0 bases from J, with 20 bases between. CDR3 length equals 17 residues. Germline CDR1 KGHSH, CDR2 LQKENI. CDR3 residues: CASSAPGHSITNYGYTF. The CDR3 nucleotides are TGTGCCAGCTCCGCCCCGGGTCACAGCATAACTAACTATGGCTACACCTTC.

The chain couples TRBV5-6 to TRBJ2-3; 11 bases map to TRBD2. After removal of 0 bases from V and 5 bases from J, the junction contained 11 bases not matched to a gene. The CDR3 loop spans 18 amino acids. Germline V gene sequence: CDR1 SGHDT, CDR2 YYEEEE. CDR3: CASSLGSFGLAGGDTQYF. The DNA for the CDR3 is TGTGCCAGCAGCTTGGGGAGCTTCGGTCTAGCGGGGGGAGATACGCAGTATTTT.

This chain connects TRBV9 to TRBJ1-4; maybe TRBD1 (6 bases). The V gene lost 4 bases and the J gene lost 7 bases, with 17 bases spanning the gap. Germline lookup yields CDR1 SGDLS and CDR2 YYNGEE. The CDR3 totals 15 residues. The CDR3 DNA reads TGTGCCAGCAGCCCCCGCGGGGGCGCGGGTGAAAAACTGTTTTTT. Its translation: CASSPRGGAGEKLFF.

The chain recombines TRBV6-5 with TRBJ2-3; 8 positions match TRBD2. V lost 7 bases and J lost 2; bases outside the gene matches: 8. Germline CDR1 and CDR2: MNHEY and SVGAGI. The CDR3 extends over 15 amino acids. The CDR3 nucleotides read TGTGCCAGCACCCAAGCGGGGGCCGACACAGATACGCAGTATTTT. It is translated as CASTQAGADTDTQYF.

By sample share, this clone is medium-sized. The chain couples TRBV18 to TRBJ1-3; tentatively, D is TRBD1 (6 bases). The V end was cut by 6 bases, the J end by 0 bases, with 15 bases between. CDR3 size: 16 residues. Per germline, CDR1 KGHSH and CDR2 LQKENI. The CDR3, as DNA: TGTGCCAGCTCCATTACAGGGCAAAGCTCTGGAAACACCATATATTTT. Protein product: CASSITGQSSGNTIYF.

This chain joins TRBV15 and TRBJ1-5; TRBD1 might be the D (5 bases). The CDR3 has 15 residues. Germline CDR1 and CDR2: LNHNV and YYDKDF (reference sequence). V lost 1 base, J lost 5 bases, and 12 bases lay in between. The CDR3 DNA sequence: TGTGCCACCAGCAGAGGAGGGGCGGTTTATCAGCCCCAGCATTTT. This translates into CATSRGGAVYQPQHF.

This clone has just one count. The V and J genes are TRBV2 and TRBJ1-5; 7 bases map to TRBD1. This CDR3 is built from 14 residues. V shed 4 bases, J shed 8 bases, and the junction held 8 bases outside the gene matches. In germline, CDR1 is SNHLY, CDR2 FYNNEI. The CDR3 DNA reads as TGTGCCAGCAGTGGTAGAGGGGGCGCTGAGCCCCAGCATTTT. Protein sequence: CASSGRGGAEPQHF.

This clone appeared a few times. This chain links TRBV6-6 with TRBJ1-2, with TRBD1 as a possible D gene (5 bases). The CDR3 runs 13 residues. Per germline, CDR1 MNHNY and CDR2 SVGAGI (reference sequence). The ends were cut back, 5 bases at V and 6 bases at J, with 13 bases in the middle. The CDR3 sequence: CASSNRQTDGYTF. Here the CDR3 DNA reads TGTGCCAGCAGTAACAGACAGACGGATGGCTACACCTTC.

The rearrangement joins TRBV13 to TRBJ2-3; 8 positions agree with TRBD1. The CDR3 is 15 amino acids. The germline V gene encodes CDR1 PRHDT and CDR2 FYEKMQ (reference sequence). The J segment lost 3 bases and the V segment lost 5 bases, leaving 7 bases of the junction unmatched. This chain's CDR3 is CASSLRTGMTDTQYF. The CDR3 region has the DNA TGTGCCAGCAGCCTACGGACAGGGATGACAGATACGCAGTATTTT. The entire variable domain, with the rest obtained from reference TRBV13 and TRBJ2-3, is as follows: AAGVIQSPRHLIKEKRETATLKCYPIPRHDTVYWYQQGPGQDPQFLISFYEKMQSDKGSIPDRFSAQQFSDYHSELNMSSLELGDSALYFCASSLRTGMTDTQYFGPGTRLTVL.

On this clone: Other nucleotide sequences from this sample produce the same CDR3. CDR3 amino acids: CASSLSGANVLTF. CDR3 DNA: TGTGCCAGCAGTTTATCCGGGGCCAACGTCCTGACTTTC. V gene TRBV27 combines with J gene TRBJ2-6; D ambiguous. The CDR3 spans 13 residues. Per germline, CDR1 MNHEY and CDR2 SMNVEV (reference sequence). V shed 0 bases and J shed 4 bases, with 1 base lying between them. The full variable domain, with the rest looked up from reference TRBV27 and TRBJ2-6, is EAQVTQNPRYLITVTGKKLTVTCSQNMNHEYMSWYRQDPGLGLRQIYYSMNVEVTDKGDVPEGYKVSRKEKRNFPLILESPSPNQTSLYFCASSLSGANVLTFGAGSRLTVL.